This TCR beta chain was recorded in a study of CD8+ T cells in alopecia areata. In the study overall: A regimen of oral tofacitinib, 5 to 10 mg twice daily, was given to treated patients. The protocol delivered tofacitinib for 6 to 18 months, then withdrew it for 6 months. General study findings and limits: Scalp samples also yield sequences from resident alphabeta T cells of normal skin. Between patients, shared TCR sequences were less clear than in mice. This was possibly due in part to HLA diversity in the patient population.

This clone occurred once. The antigen is undetermined. After removal of 3 bases from V and 8 bases from J, the junction contained 13 bases not matched to a gene. There are 16 residues in the CDR3. Germline assignment: CDR1 SGHTA and CDR2 FQGNSA. As to treatment: oral pan-JAK inhibitor, 5-10 mg twice daily. Following RNA extraction, reverse transcription yielded cDNA that acted as the sequencing template. Assay: immunoSEQ multiplex PCR; the TCRdb copy retains only in-frame clones and omits some. Here the sample spans about 210,000 clones, more than 45% being singletons. This chain links TRBV7-2 with TRBJ2-1; 7 positions match TRBD2. The sequences come from CD4+ T cells sorted from blood, collected at week 4, from a patient treated with tofacitinib. This receptor was obtained from a human donor with alopecia areata. This CDR3 is CASSFLGLVVGDEQFF. In DNA, the CDR3 is TGTGCCAGCAGCTTCCTCGGACTAGTAGTTGGGGATGAGCAGTTCTTC.